This T cell receptor beta chain stems from a study of T cells in localized non-small cell lung cancer. Method: immunoSEQ multiplex PCR; TCRdb's copy keeps in-frame clones and lacks some. The data hold 6,000 to 10,000 clones, with 85% to 95% observed a single time. V was trimmed by 2 bases and J by 4 bases, leaving 12 bases between them. CDR1 and CDR2 (germline): MNHEY, SVGAGI. The CDR3 sequence is 14 residues long. The source is a woman aged 40-69 years with stage I lung adenocarcinoma. The chain is built from TRBV6-5 and TRBJ2-7; D is perhaps TRBD1 (6 bases). The starting material was peripheral blood, obtained before any cancer treatment. CDR3 sequence: CASSYTRDTYEQYF. The CDR3 DNA sequence: TGTGCCAGCAGTTACACCCGGGACACGTACGAGCAGTACTTC.